Shown below are 2 T cell receptor beta chains from a single sample sequenced in a study of cytomegalovirus exposure and HLA in healthy donors. The PCR ran on 60 Vbeta and 13 Jbeta primers. The table came from immunoSEQ multiplex PCR; TCRdb's copy has only in-frame clones and leaves some out. The sample has 90,000 to 130,000 clones. Sequencing was performed on PBMCs. These receptors all come from a man aged 30 to 45 in good health and CMV-seronegative.

The CDR3 region is CASLGQNYGYTF. CDR3 DNA: TGTGCCAGCTTGGGACAGAACTATGGCTACACCTTC. This sequence joins TRBV6-5 and TRBJ1-2, with TRBD1 matching over 7 bases. Trimming took 8 bases from V and 2 from J; bases not matched to a gene: 2. The CDR3 totals 12 residues. Germline V gene data show CDR1 as MNHEY and CDR2 as SVGAGI.

The chain uses TRBV28 and TRBJ1-5; TRBD1 matches 12 bases. Germline assignment: CDR1 MDHEN and CDR2 SYDVKM. V shed 5 bases, J shed 6 bases, and the junction held 8 bases outside the gene matches. The CDR3 loop spans 16 amino acids. The CDR3 coding sequence is TGTGCCAGCAGTCCTCTTGGGACAGGGGGCGGTCAGCCCCAGCATTTT. Its translation is CASSPLGTGGGQPQHF.